These 16 T cell receptor beta chains came from one sample sequenced in a study of shared clonotypes between healthy human individuals. The protocol was immunoSEQ multiplex PCR, while the TCRdb copy is restricted to in-frame clones and leaves out a portion. The table lists about 1.4 million clones, around 95% of them singletons. The source material was naive CD4+ T cells sorted from blood. Subset reported: CD45RA+ positively selected. All receptors come from a man younger than 40 in good health.

This chain joins TRBV10-3 and TRBJ2-7; TRBD1 matches 7 bases. The germline gives CDR1 ENHRY, CDR2 SYGVKD. CDR3 length: 13 amino acids. Trimming cost V 11 bases and J 0 bases; bases outside gene matches: 7. The CDR3 is CAAAGQDSYEQYF. The CDR3 DNA reads as TGTGCCGCTGCTGGACAGGACTCCTACGAGCAGTACTTC.

The rearrangement joins TRBV28 to TRBJ2-7; D unclear. Trimming shortened V by 2 bases and J by 9 bases, and 11 bases separated the two germline ends. The CDR3 sequence is 12 residues long. CDR1 is MDHEN and CDR2 is SYDVKM in the germline V gene. The CDR3 is CASSLASQVQYF. The CDR3 bases are TGTGCCAGCAGTTTAGCGAGCCAGGTGCAGTACTTC.

The chain uses TRBV5-1 and TRBJ2-7; 11 bases agree with TRBD2. V shed 0 bases and J 7 bases; nucleotides not matched to a gene: 6. Germline V gene lookup returns CDR1 SGHRS and CDR2 YFSETQ. This CDR3 spans 15 amino acids. This CDR3 reads CASSLELAGVGEQYF. The CDR3 nucleotides are TGCGCCAGCAGCTTGGAACTAGCGGGAGTAGGGGAGCAGTACTTC.

This clone was observed once. The chain's CDR3 is CASGYEQFF. DNA of the CDR3: TGTGCCAGCGGTTATGAGCAGTTCTTC. This chain joins TRBV27 and TRBJ2-1; D gene unclear. V lost 8 bases, J lost 8 bases, and 4 bases lay in between. The CDR3 contains 9 residues. In germline, CDR1 is MNHEY, CDR2 SMNVEV (reference sequence).

V gene TRBV6-1 combines with J gene TRBJ2-7, with 8 bases aligning to TRBD1. The germline V gene encodes CDR1 MNHNS and CDR2 SASEGT. The CDR3 contains 13 residues. V gave up 10 bases and J gave up 2 bases; unmatched junction bases: 7. The CDR3 spells CATRQGSPYEQYF. The DNA for the CDR3 is TGTGCCACCCGACAGGGGTCTCCCTACGAGCAGTACTTC.

The chain is built from TRBV7-9 and TRBJ1-5; D gene ambiguous. The CDR3 is 16 amino acids. Germline assignment: CDR1 SEHNR and CDR2 FQNEAQ (reference sequence). Trimming stripped 0 bases from V and 4 bases from J, with 13 bases between. CDR3 bases: TGTGCCAGCAGCTTAGCGCGAGGTGGGTCGAATCAGCCCCAGCATTTT. As protein: CASSLARGGSNQPQHF. The full variable domain, completed using reference TRBV7-9 and TRBJ1-5, is DTGVSQNPRHKITKRGQNVTFRCDPISEHNRLYWYRQTLGQGPEFLTYFQNEAQLEKSRLLSDRFSAERPKGSFSTLEIQRTEQGDSAMYLCASSLARGGSNQPQHFGDGTRLSIL.

This chain joins TRBV4-1 and TRBJ2-7; no clear D gene. Trimming left V 4 bases short and J 10 bases short, with 11 bases between. Looked up from germline, CDR1 is MGHRA and CDR2 is YSYEKL. CDR3 length equals 11 residues. CDR3 residues: CASSLNRRQYF. The CDR3 nucleotides read TGCGCCAGCAGCCTTAACAGAAGACAGTACTTC.

The chain employs TRBV11-2 and TRBJ2-7; the D is unclear. V lost 5 bases and J lost 2, with 16 bases in between. The germline gives CDR1 SGHAT, CDR2 FQNNGV. The CDR3 extends over 15 amino acids. CDR3 sequence (DNA): TGTGCCAGCAGCCCAGGCTTGGCTGAGACCTACGAGCAGTACTTC. Its translation: CASSPGLAETYEQYF.

The chain employs TRBV18 and TRBJ2-7; 9 positions match TRBD1. There are 16 residues in the CDR3. Unmatched junction bases numbered 7, after V lost 0 bases and J lost 4 bases. Germline lookup yields CDR1 KGHSH and CDR2 LQKENI. CDR3 residues: CASSPPEGTGRYEQYF. CDR3 DNA: TGTGCCAGCTCACCACCGGAGGGGACAGGGCGATACGAGCAGTACTTC.

This chain connects TRBV9 to TRBJ2-3, with D maybe TRBD1 (5 bases). This CDR3 has 15 amino acids. Between the trimmed V and J ends, which lost 0 bases and 4 bases, there was a span of 12 bases. Looked up from germline, CDR1 is SGDLS and CDR2 is YYNGEE. The CDR3 sequence is CASSVEQGRADTQYF. The CDR3, as DNA: TGTGCCAGCAGCGTAGAGCAGGGTAGGGCAGATACGCAGTATTTT.

The rearrangement joins TRBV9 to TRBJ2-2; 9 positions match TRBD2. Per germline, CDR1 SGDLS and CDR2 YYNGEE. CDR3 length: 15 residues. V was clipped by 3 bases and J by 7 bases; unmatched bases: 7. CDR3 DNA: TGTGCCAGCAGCGGCTTTAGCGGGAGTGGCGGGGAGCTGTTTTTT. It is translated as CASSGFSGSGGELFF.

The genes are TRBV7-2 and TRBJ2-5; the match to TRBD1 covers 12 bases. V shed 1 base and J 5 bases; nucleotides not matched to a gene: 8. The V gene's germline CDR1 is SGHTA and CDR2 FQGNSA. The CDR3 contains 17 residues. CDR3 DNA sequence: TGTGCCAGCAGCTTAGTTTTCGGGACAGGGGGCATCGAGACCCAGTACTTC. Its protein is CASSLVFGTGGIETQYF.

V and J are TRBV7-9 and TRBJ2-4; a possible D gene is TRBD1 (5 bases). This CDR3 is 19 amino acids long. V was trimmed by 0 bases and J by 0 bases, leaving 18 bases between them. Germline V gene lookup returns CDR1 SEHNR and CDR2 FQNEAQ (reference sequence). CDR3 sequence reads: CASSLAKTGVARAKNIQYF. The CDR3 DNA reads as TGTGCCAGCAGCTTAGCGAAAACAGGCGTTGCCAGAGCCAAAAACATTCAGTACTTC.

The chain combines TRBV7-8 with TRBJ1-2; the match to TRBD1 covers 10 bases. V trimming: 3 bases; J trimming: 7 bases; junction bases outside the gene matches: 23. This CDR3 comprises 20 residues. Germline assignment: CDR1 SGHVS and CDR2 FQNEAQ. CDR3 residues: CASSFRHLATPGTGAGGYTF. CDR3 nucleotide sequence: TGTGCCAGCAGCTTCCGCCACCTGGCAACACCCGGGACAGGGGCCGGTGGCTACACCTTC.

The chain carries TRBV9 and TRBJ2-1, with 11 positions matching TRBD2. The germline gives CDR1 SGDLS, CDR2 YYNGEE. V trimming: 3 bases; J trimming: 10 bases; junction bases outside the gene matches: 6. The CDR3 extends over 14 amino acids. In DNA form, the CDR3 reads TGTGCCAGCAGCGCCCAAGGGACTAGCGGAGAGCAGTTCTTC. Amino acids: CASSAQGTSGEQFF.

The V and J genes are TRBV5-1 and TRBJ2-1; D gene unclear. The CDR3 has 15 residues. Trimming cost V 1 base and J 5 bases, with 13 bases left between them. Germline V lookup: CDR1 SGHRS, CDR2 YFSETQ. The DNA for the CDR3 is TGCGCCAGCAGCTTGTTGGGGTTCACCGACAATGAGCAGTTCTTC. This codes for CASSLLGFTDNEQFF.